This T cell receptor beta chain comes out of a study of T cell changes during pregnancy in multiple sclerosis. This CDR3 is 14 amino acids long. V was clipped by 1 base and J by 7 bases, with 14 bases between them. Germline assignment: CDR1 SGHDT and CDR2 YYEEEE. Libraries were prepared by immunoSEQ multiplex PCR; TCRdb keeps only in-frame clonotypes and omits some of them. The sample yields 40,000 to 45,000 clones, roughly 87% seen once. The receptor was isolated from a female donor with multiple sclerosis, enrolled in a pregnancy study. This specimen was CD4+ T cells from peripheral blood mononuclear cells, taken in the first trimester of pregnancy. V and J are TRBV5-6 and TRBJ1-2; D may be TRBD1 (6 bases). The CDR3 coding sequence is TGTGCCAGCAGCTTGTGGTTGGGGGCGAGTGGCTACACCTTC. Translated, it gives CASSLWLGASGYTF.